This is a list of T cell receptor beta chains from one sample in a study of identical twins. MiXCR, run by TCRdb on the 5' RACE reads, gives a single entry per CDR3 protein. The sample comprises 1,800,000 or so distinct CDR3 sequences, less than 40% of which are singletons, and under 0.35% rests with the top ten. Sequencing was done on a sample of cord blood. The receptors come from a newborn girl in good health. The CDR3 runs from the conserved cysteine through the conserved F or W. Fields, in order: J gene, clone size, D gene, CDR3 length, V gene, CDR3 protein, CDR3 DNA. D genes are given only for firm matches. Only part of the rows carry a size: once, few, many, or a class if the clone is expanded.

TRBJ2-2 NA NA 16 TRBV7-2 CASSLLPGARSGELFF TGTGCCAGCAGCTTACTCCCGGGGGCCCGTTCCGGGGAGCTGTTTTTT
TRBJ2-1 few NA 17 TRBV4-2 CASSQDGGVSSYNEQFF TGTGCCAGCAGCCAAGATGGGGGCGTCAGCTCCTACAATGAGCAGTTCTTC
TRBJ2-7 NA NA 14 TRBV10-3 CAISDGQGNYEQYF TGTGCCATCAGTGACGGGCAGGGGAACTACGAGCAGTACTTC
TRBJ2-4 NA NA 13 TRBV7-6 CASSFLDGERQYF TGTGCCAGCAGCTTTCTAGACGGCGAGAGGCAGTACTTC
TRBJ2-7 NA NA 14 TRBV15 CATSRRGSTYEQYF TGTGCCACCAGCCGACGGGGATCGACCTACGAGCAGTACTTC
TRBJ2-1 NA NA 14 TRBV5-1 CASKALEPYNEQFF TGCGCCAGCAAAGCCCTGGAGCCGTACAATGAGCAGTTCTTC
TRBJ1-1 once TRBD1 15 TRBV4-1 CASSQGQGVIGEAFF TGCGCCAGCAGCCAAGGACAGGGCGTAATCGGTGAAGCTTTCTTT
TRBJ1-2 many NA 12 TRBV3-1 CASSQAGYGYTF TGTGCCAGCAGCCAAGCAGGGTATGGCTACACCTTC
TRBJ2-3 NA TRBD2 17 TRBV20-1 CSARDPGLAGGLDTQYF TGCAGTGCTAGAGATCCGGGACTAGCGGGAGGTTTAGATACGCAGTATTTT
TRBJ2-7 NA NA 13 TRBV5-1 CASSWEWSYEQYF TGCGCCAGCAGCTGGGAATGGTCCTACGAGCAGTACTTC
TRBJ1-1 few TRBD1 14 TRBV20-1 CSARDRGMNTEAFF TGCAGTGCTAGGGACAGGGGCATGAACACTGAAGCTTTCTTT
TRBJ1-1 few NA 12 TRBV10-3 CATGTMNTEAFF TGTGCCACCGGGACAATGAACACTGAAGCTTTCTTT
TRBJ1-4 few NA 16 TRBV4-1 CASSQGNGPNNEKLFF TGCGCCAGCAGCCAAGGAAACGGGCCGAACAATGAAAAACTGTTTTTT
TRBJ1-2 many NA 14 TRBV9 CASSVATQNYGYTF TGTGCCAGCAGCGTAGCTACCCAGAACTATGGCTACACCTTC
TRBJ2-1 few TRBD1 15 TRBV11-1 CASSYDRGDADEQFF TGTGCCAGCAGCTACGACAGGGGGGATGCGGATGAGCAGTTCTTC
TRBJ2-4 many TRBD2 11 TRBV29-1 CSVALAGIQYF TGCAGCGTTGCTCTAGCGGGGATTCAGTACTTC
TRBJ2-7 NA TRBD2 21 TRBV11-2 CASSSQGVGLAGGSSYNEQYF TGTGCCAGCAGCTCGCAGGGGGTCGGACTAGCGGGAGGATCCTCCTACAATGAGCAGTACTTC
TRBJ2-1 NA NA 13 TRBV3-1 CASSQVRGAQQFF TGTGCCAGCAGCCAAGTCCGGGGGGCCCAGCAGTTCTTC
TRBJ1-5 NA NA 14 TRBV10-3 CAISSHSLNQPQHF TGTGCCATCAGCTCTCATTCTTTGAATCAGCCCCAGCATTTT
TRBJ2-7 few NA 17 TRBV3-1 CASSPRDTPRGYYEQYF TGTGCCAGCAGCCCCCGGGACACGCCCAGGGGCTACTACGAGCAGTACTTC
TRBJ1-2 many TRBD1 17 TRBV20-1 CSARHRDREELNYGYTF TGCAGTGCTAGACACCGGGACAGGGAAGAGCTTAACTATGGCTACACCTTC
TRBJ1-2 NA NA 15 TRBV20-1 CSARDIKGDNYGYTF TGCAGTGCTAGAGATATAAAAGGGGATAACTATGGCTACACCTTC
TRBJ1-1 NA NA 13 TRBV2 CASRVGVSTEAFF TGTGCCAGCAGGGTCGGGGTCTCCACTGAAGCTTTCTTT
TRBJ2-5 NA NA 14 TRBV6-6 CASSIGPRDNEQYF TGTGCCAGCAGTATCGGCCCCCGGGATAATGAGCAGTACTTC
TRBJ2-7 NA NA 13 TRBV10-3 CAANRGGGDEQYF TGTGCCGCCAATCGGGGAGGAGGGGACGAGCAGTACTTC
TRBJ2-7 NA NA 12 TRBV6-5 CASGRLANEQYF TGTGCCAGCGGCCGCCTAGCGAACGAGCAGTACTTC
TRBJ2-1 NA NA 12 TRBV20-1 CSAAATYNEQFF TGCAGTGCTGCGGCCACCTACAATGAGCAGTTCTTC
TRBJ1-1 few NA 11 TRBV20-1 CSVSPRQMAFF TGCAGTGTCAGCCCCAGACAGATGGCTTTCTTT
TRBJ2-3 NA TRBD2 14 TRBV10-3 CATRVLAPTDTQYF TGTGCCACCAGGGTACTAGCGCCCACAGATACGCAGTATTTT
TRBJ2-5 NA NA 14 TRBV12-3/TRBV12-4 CASSFGTFKETQYF TGTGCCAGCAGTTTCGGGACTTTTAAAGAGACCCAGTACTTC
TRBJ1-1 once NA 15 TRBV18 CASSPSLGSNTEAFF TGTGCCAGCTCACCAAGTCTTGGGTCGAACACTGAAGCTTTCTTT
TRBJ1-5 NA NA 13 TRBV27 CASSPQFYQPQHF TGTGCCAGCAGTCCCCAATTTTACCAGCCCCAGCATTTT
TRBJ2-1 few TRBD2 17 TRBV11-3 CASSLGVSGSSYNEQFF TGTGCCAGCAGCTTAGGGGTTAGCGGGAGCTCCTACAATGAGCAGTTCTTC